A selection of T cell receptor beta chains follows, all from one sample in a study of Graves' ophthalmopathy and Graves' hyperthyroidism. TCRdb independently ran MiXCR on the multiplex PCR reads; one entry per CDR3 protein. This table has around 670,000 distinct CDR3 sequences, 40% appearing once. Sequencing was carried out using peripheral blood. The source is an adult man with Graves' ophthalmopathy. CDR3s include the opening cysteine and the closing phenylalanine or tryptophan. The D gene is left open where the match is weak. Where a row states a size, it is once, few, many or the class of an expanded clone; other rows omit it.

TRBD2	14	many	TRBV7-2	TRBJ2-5	CASMLAGGQETQYF	TGTGCCAGCATGCTAGCGGGTGGGCAAGAGACCCAGTACTTC
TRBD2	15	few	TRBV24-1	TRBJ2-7	CATSDAGTRNYEQYF	TGTGCCACCAGTGATGCCGGGACTAGAAACTACGAGCAGTACTTC
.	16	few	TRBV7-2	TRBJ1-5	CASSLVARGGNQPQHF	TGTGCCAGCAGCTTAGTTGCCAGAGGGGGCAATCAGCCCCAGCATTTT
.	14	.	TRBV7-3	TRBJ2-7	CASSRGQRGAKQYF	TGTGCCAGCAGCCGGGGACAAAGGGGCGCTAAGCAGTACTTC
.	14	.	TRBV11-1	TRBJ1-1	CASSLWQQNTEAFF	TGTGCCAGCAGCTTATGGCAGCAGAACACTGAAGCTTTCTTT
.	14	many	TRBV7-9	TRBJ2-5	CASSLWGDQETQYF	TGTGCCAGCAGCTTATGGGGGGACCAAGAGACCCAGTACTTC
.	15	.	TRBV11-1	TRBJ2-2	CASSLASENTGELFF	TGTGCCAGCAGCTTAGCTTCCGAAAACACCGGGGAGCTGTTTTTT
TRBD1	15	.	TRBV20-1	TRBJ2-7	CSARTSGTGTYEQYF	TGCAGTGCTAGGACCTCCGGGACAGGTACCTACGAGCAGTACTTC
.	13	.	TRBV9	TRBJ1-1	CASSPGGEMVAFF	TGTGCCAGCAGCCCTGGCGGGGAAATGGTAGCTTTCTTT
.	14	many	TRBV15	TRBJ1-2	CATSTREFNYGYTF	TGTGCCACCAGCACCCGGGAGTTTAACTATGGCTACACCTTC
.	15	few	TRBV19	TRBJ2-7	CASSILQGSSYEQYF	TGTGCCAGTAGTATATTGCAGGGGAGCTCCTACGAGCAGTACTTC
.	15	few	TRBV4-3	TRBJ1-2	CASNQKDGSNYGYTF	TGCGCCAGCAATCAAAAGGACGGCTCTAACTATGGCTACACCTTC
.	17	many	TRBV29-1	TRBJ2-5	CSALHVGRDGYQETQYF	TGCAGCGCCCTTCATGTGGGACGGGATGGGTACCAAGAGACCCAGTACTTC
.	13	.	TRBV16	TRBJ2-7	CASSAGLLYEQYF	TGTGCCAGCAGCGCGGGACTCCTCTACGAGCAGTACTTC
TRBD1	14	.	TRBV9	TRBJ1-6	CASSVGTGRSLLHF	TGTGCCAGCAGCGTGGGGACAGGGCGCTCACTCCTCCACTTT
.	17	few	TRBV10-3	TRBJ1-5	CASSYSIPDSGHQPQHF	TGTGCCAGCAGTTACTCGATACCGGACAGTGGGCATCAGCCCCAGCATTTT
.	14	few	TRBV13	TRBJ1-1	CASSLGGWGTEAFF	TGTGCCAGCAGCTTGGGGGGCTGGGGCACTGAAGCTTTCTTT
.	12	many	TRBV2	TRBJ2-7	CAGGSRTAEQYF	TGTGCCGGGGGGAGTCGCACCGCCGAGCAGTACTTC
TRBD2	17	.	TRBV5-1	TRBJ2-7	CASSPSRTSGMNYEQYF	TGCGCCAGCAGCCCGAGCCGGACTAGCGGGATGAACTACGAGCAGTACTTC
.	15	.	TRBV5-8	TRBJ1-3	CASSPGVGVGNTIYF	TGTGCCAGCAGCCCGGGGGTAGGGGTCGGAAACACCATATATTTT
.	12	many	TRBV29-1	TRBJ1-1	CSVETGGTEAFF	TGCAGCGTTGAAACCGGGGGCACTGAAGCTTTCTTT
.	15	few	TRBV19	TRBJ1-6	CASTEEPGVLSALHF	TGTGCCAGTACCGAAGAACCGGGAGTCCTCTCAGCCCTCCACTTT
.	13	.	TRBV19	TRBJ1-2	CASSNTGEYGYTF	TGTGCCAGTAGTAACACGGGGGAGTATGGCTACACCTTC
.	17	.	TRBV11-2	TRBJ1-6	CTSSEPDSYILNSPLHF	TGTACCAGCAGCGAGCCGGACAGCTACATACTTAATTCACCCCTCCACTTT
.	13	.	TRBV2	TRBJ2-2	CANSVGPTGELFF	TGTGCCAACAGTGTGGGTCCGACCGGGGAGCTGTTTTTT
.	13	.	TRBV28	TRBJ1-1	CASTSQMNTEAFF	TGTGCCAGCACCTCTCAAATGAACACTGAAGCTTTCTTT
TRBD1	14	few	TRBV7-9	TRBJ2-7	CASSSQGANYEQYF	TGTGCCAGCAGCTCACAGGGGGCCAACTACGAGCAGTACTTC
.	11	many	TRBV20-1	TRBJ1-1	CSAEGNTEAFF	TGCAGTGCTGAGGGGAACACTGAAGCTTTCTTT
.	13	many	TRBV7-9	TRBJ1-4	CASREASNEKLFF	TGTGCCAGCCGGGAAGCCTCTAATGAAAAACTGTTTTTT
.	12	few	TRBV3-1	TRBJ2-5	CASSQRDETQYF	TGTGCCAGCAGCCAAAGGGATGAGACCCAGTACTTC
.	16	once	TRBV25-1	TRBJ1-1	CASSLIAGGINAEAFF	TGTGCCAGCAGCTTAATAGCCGGGGGTATTAACGCTGAAGCTTTCTTT
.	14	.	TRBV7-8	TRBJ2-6	CAGSLEYGANVLTF	TGTGCCGGCAGCTTAGAATACGGGGCCAACGTCCTGACTTTC
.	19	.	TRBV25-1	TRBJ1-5	CASRESPGPIGGGNQPQHF	TGTGCCAGCAGGGAATCACCGGGCCCCATAGGTGGGGGCAATCAGCCCCAGCATTTT
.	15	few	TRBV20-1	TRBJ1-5	CSASRRMGSNQPQHF	TGCAGTGCGTCCAGACGGATGGGGAGCAATCAGCCCCAGCATTTT
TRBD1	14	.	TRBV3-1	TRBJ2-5	CASSQWGQQETQYF	TGTGCCAGCAGCCAATGGGGACAGCAAGAGACCCAGTACTTC
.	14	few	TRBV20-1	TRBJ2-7	CSAREPTSLYEQYF	TGCAGTGCTAGAGAACCGACTAGTTTGTACGAGCAGTACTTC
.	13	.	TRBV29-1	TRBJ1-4	CSARKGQLGKLFF	TGCAGCGCCCGTAAGGGACAACTTGGAAAACTGTTTTTT
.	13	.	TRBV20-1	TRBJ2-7	CSASDTSAYEQYF	TGCAGTGCTAGTGACACGTCCGCCTACGAGCAGTACTTC
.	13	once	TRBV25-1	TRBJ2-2	CASTTKSTGELFF	TGTGCCAGCACTACCAAAAGCACCGGGGAGCTGTTTTTT
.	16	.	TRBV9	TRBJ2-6	CASSGGRTRQANVLTF	TGTGCCAGCAGCGGAGGACGAACGCGACAGGCCAACGTCCTGACTTTC
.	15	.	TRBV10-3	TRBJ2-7	CAISDPRSGQNEQYF	TGTGCCATCAGTGATCCACGCTCGGGGCAAAACGAGCAGTACTTC
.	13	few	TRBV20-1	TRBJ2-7	CSARFSGPYEQYF	TGCAGTGCTAGATTCAGCGGTCCCTACGAGCAGTACTTC
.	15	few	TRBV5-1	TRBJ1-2	CASSLGLDRIYGYTF	TGCGCCAGCAGCTTGGGTCTAGACAGGATCTATGGCTACACCTTC